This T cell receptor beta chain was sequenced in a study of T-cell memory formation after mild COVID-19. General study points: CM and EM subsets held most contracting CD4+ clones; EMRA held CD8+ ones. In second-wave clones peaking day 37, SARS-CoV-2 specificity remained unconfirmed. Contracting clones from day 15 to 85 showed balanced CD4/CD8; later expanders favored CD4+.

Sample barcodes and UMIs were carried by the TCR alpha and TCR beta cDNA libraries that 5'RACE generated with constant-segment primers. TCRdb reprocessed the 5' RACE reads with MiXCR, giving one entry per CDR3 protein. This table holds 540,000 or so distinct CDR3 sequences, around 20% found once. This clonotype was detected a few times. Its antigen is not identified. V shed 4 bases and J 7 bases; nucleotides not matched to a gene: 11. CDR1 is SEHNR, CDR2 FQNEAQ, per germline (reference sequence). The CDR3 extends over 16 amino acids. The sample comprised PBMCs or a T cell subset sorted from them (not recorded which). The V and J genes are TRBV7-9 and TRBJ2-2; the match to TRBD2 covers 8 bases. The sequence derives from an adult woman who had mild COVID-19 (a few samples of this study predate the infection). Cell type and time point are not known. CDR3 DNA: TGTGCCAGCAGCTCCGGCCTCGGGGGGGGAGACGGGGAGCTGTTTTTT. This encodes CASSSGLGGGDGELFF.